There are many counts of the clone carrying this TCR beta chain. The record originates from a study of T cells in Graves' hyperthyroidism and ophthalmopathy. TCR beta CDR3 regions were amplified from RNA. The primer set for the first-round RT-PCR of the TCR CDR3 was HTBI. TCRdb re-derived calls from the multiplex PCR reads in MiXCR, one entry per CDR3 protein. The repertoire consists of around 250,000 distinct CDR3 sequences, with around 15% occurring once and the leading ten covering approximately 30%. Trimming removed 6 bases at V and 6 bases at J, with 21 bases between. The CDR3 is made up of 15 amino acids. Germline V gives CDR1 LGHNT, CDR2 FRNRAP.

The sequenced sample consisted of blood. The chain uses TRBV12-5 and TRBJ2-7; maybe TRBD2 (6 bases). This TCR derives from a woman in her late teens or twenties with Graves' ophthalmopathy. The CDR3 loop is CASGAGRGIVGEQYF. The CDR3 nucleotides read TGTGCTAGTGGGGCGGGGCGAGGCATAGTAGGCGAGCAGTACTTC.